A few counts support the clone carrying this TCR beta chain. Its antigen is as yet unknown. The 5'RACE template-switching step produced TCR cDNA and added a universal primer site and UMIs. TCRdb analysed the 5' RACE reads with MiXCR anew, one entry per CDR3 protein. The sample has 550,000 or so distinct CDR3 sequences, roughly 21% seen once. This record belongs to a study of T cells after yellow fever vaccination. Study outcomes and limitations: On re-exposure, the response was weaker but peaked faster, at day 5 versus 15.

Germline CDR1 is KGHDR and CDR2 is SFDVKD. Trimming shortened V by 5 bases and J by 6 bases, and 12 bases separated the two germline ends. This CDR3 is built from 13 residues. The J gene is TRBJ1-2, the V gene TRBV24-1, with D maybe TRBD1 (5 bases). The clonotype was recovered from a man aged 25-45 years who received the YFV17D yellow fever vaccine. Sample: PBMCs, taken 15 days after the yellow fever booster vaccination. As DNA, the CDR3 is TGTGCCACCAGTGGCCCAGGGCCCCATGGCTACACCTTC. Translated: CATSGPGPHGYTF.